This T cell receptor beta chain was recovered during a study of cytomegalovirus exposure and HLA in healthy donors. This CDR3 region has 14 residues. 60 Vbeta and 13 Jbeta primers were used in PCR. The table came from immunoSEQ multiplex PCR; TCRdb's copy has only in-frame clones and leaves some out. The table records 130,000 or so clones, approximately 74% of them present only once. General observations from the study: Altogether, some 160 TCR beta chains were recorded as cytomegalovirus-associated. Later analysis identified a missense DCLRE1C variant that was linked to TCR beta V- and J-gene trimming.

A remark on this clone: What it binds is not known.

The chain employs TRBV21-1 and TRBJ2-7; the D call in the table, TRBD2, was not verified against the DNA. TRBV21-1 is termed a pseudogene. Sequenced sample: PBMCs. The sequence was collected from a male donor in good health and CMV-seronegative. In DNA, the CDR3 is TGTGCCAGCGGCCTACTAGCGCTCACTTACGAGCAGTACTTC. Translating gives CASGLLALTYEQYF.